Listed here are 7 T cell receptor beta chains from one sample, sequenced in a study of OX40 agonist ivuxolimab in advanced cancers. Some clones are missing from TCRdb's copy, which holds only in-frame ones; the method was immunoSEQ multiplex PCR. The sample carries about 98,000 clones, around nine tenths recorded once. Sequenced here: CD4+ or CD8+ T cells sorted from blood, sampled in a trial of the OX40 agonist ivuxolimab. The receptors shown here come from an adult with an advanced solid tumor such as melanoma, head and neck, liver or kidney cancer.

The chain joins TRBV9 to TRBJ1-3; TRBD1 might be the D (5 bases). The CDR3 has 15 residues. V shed 8 bases and J shed 0 bases, with 15 bases lying between them. The V gene's germline CDR1 is SGDLS and CDR2 YYNGEE. The CDR3 reads CASNRDWGSGNTIYF. CDR3 bases: TGTGCCAGTAATCGGGACTGGGGCTCTGGAAACACCATATATTTT.

The chain recombines TRBV5-1 with TRBJ2-5; TRBD2 is a possible D gene (7 bases). The germline V gene encodes CDR1 SGHRS and CDR2 YFSETQ. The CDR3 spans 16 residues. V gave up 0 bases and J gave up 4 bases, with 16 bases separating them. CDR3 amino acids: CASSLELVGGRETQYF. DNA of the CDR3: TGCGCCAGCAGCTTGGAACTAGTGGGGGGGCGAGAGACCCAGTACTTC.

This clone was recorded only once. The chain joins TRBV9 to TRBJ2-1; D gene unclear. From germline, CDR1 is SGDLS and CDR2 YYNGEE. This CDR3 region has 16 residues. Trimming stripped 0 bases from V and 0 bases from J, with 10 bases between. CDR3 in amino acids: CASSVVSQSSYNEQFF. CDR3 coding DNA: TGTGCCAGCAGCGTAGTTTCCCAGAGCTCCTACAATGAGCAGTTCTTC.

The chain is built from TRBV6-1 and TRBJ1-2; maybe TRBD1 (5 bases). CDR3 size: 12 residues. Germline loops: CDR1 MNHNS, CDR2 SASEGT. V was pared by 7 bases and J by 5 bases, with 11 bases between. The CDR3, as DNA: TGTGCCAGCAACGAGGGGCAGTATGGCTACACCTTC. Translating gives CASNEGQYGYTF.

The chain carries TRBV5-4 and TRBJ2-7; TRBD1 agrees at 8 bases. CDR1 SGHNT and CDR2 YYREEE come from the germline V gene (reference sequence). The CDR3 covers 14 residues. J lost 4 bases, V lost 4 bases, and 7 bases had no gene match. CDR3 loop: CASSNQGAEYEQYF. CDR3 coding DNA: TGTGCCAGCAGCAATCAGGGGGCCGAATACGAGCAGTACTTC. Based on the CDR3 plus reference TRBV5-4 and TRBJ2-7, the full variable domain is ETGVTQSPTHLIKTRGQQVTLRCSSQSGHNTVSWYQQALGQGPQFIFQYYREEENGRGNFPPRFSGLQFPNYSSELNVNALELDDSALYLCASSNQGAEYEQYFGPGTRLTVT.

V is TRBV18 and J is TRBJ1-2; a possible D gene is TRBD1 (6 bases). The CDR3 runs to 14 residues. The germline CDR1 and CDR2 sequences are KGHSH and LQKENI. V was pared by 4 bases and J by 9 bases, with 18 bases between. In nucleotides, the CDR3 is TGTGCCAGCTCACTCGAAACAGGGAAGGGTAGCTACACCTTC. Translated, it gives CASSLETGKGSYTF.

This clone has more than one count but fewer than ten. This chain uses TRBV5-1 with TRBJ2-5, with 9 bases matching TRBD1. Losses at the gene ends were 5 bases for V and 4 bases for J; bases not matched to a gene: 6. Germline V gene data show CDR1 as SGHRS and CDR2 as YFSETQ. The CDR3 covers 14 residues. The CDR3 is CASRETGGVETQYF. CDR3 coding DNA: TGCGCCAGCAGGGAAACAGGGGGCGTAGAGACCCAGTACTTC. The complete variable domain, with remaining parts taken from reference TRBV5-1 and TRBJ2-5, reads KAGVTQTPRYLIKTRGQQVTLSCSPISGHRSVSWYQQTPGQGLQFLFEYFSETQRNKGNFPGRFSGRQFSNSRSEMNVSTLELGDSALYLCASRETGGVETQYFGPGTRLLVL.